These 22 T cell receptor beta chains were all obtained from the same sample, sequenced in a study of T cell repertoires in aging, cancer and after chemotherapy. Rearranged V-D-J TRB sequences were amplified with a mixed TRB-A/B primer pool. One entry per CDR3 protein, called by TCRdb with MiXCR from the multiplex PCR reads. The sample records about 12,000 distinct CDR3 sequences, roughly a third being singletons. TCR beta rearrangements were amplified from peripheral blood genomic DNA. The sample comprised blood. The origin of the receptors is a human donor in good health. The donor label of this sample is uncertain.

The chain uses TRBV30 and TRBJ2-7, with 9 bases aligning to TRBD1. This CDR3 has 13 amino acids. Trimming took 5 bases from V and 4 from J; bases not matched to a gene: 6. Germline CDR1 GTSNPN, CDR2 SVGIG (reference sequence). CDR3 nucleotide sequence: TGTGCCTGGGCGACAGGGGGTATGTACGAGCAGTACTTC. It translates to CAWATGGMYEQYF.

There are a few counts of this clonotype. CDR3 sequence: CAWSVGQGQNSPLHF. The CDR3 region has the DNA TGTGCCTGGAGTGTGGGACAGGGACAGAATTCACCCCTCCACTTT. The chain uses TRBV30 and TRBJ1-6, with 9 bases fitting TRBD1. The V gene's germline CDR1 is GTSNPN and CDR2 SVGIG (reference sequence). The CDR3 totals 15 residues. With V trimmed by 0 bases and J by 7 bases, 4 bases remained unmatched.

The rearrangement uses TRBV28 and TRBJ2-6; the D is unclear. CDR1 and CDR2 from the germline V gene are MDHEN and SYDVKM. The CDR3 has 15 amino acids. V dropped 3 bases and J dropped 4 bases, with 10 bases sitting between them. CDR3 nucleotide sequence: TGTGCCAGCAGTTTGCGGCGAGACGGGGCCAACGTCCTGACTTTC. It specifies CASSLRRDGANVLTF.

A single count supports this clonotype. The chain uses TRBV7-9 and TRBJ2-2; 11 bases map to TRBD2. The V segment lost 5 bases and the J segment 7 bases; nucleotides outside the gene matches: 6. Per germline, CDR1 SEHNR and CDR2 FQNEAQ (reference sequence). This CDR3 region has 15 residues. In DNA, the CDR3 is TGTGCCAGCAGCCCGACTAGCGGGGTCGTCGGGGAGCTGTTTTTT. Encoded protein: CASSPTSGVVGELFF.

A few counts support this clonotype. The chain combines TRBV5-6 with TRBJ2-4; D gene uncertain. CDR1 is SGHDT and CDR2 is YYEEEE in the germline V gene. The CDR3 contains 14 residues. The ends were cut back, 4 bases at V and 0 bases at J, with 8 bases in the middle. The CDR3 is CASSPGEAKNIQYF. CDR3 DNA sequence: TGTGCCAGCAGCCCGGGCGAAGCCAAAAACATTCAGTACTTC.

This clonotype is medium-sized within its sample. The rearrangement joins TRBV19 to TRBJ2-5; D is possibly TRBD2 (7 bases). The germline V gene encodes CDR1 LNHDA and CDR2 SQIVND (reference sequence). CDR3 length: 16 amino acids. V dropped 5 bases and J dropped 0 bases, with 16 bases sitting between them. In nucleotides, the CDR3 is TGTGCCAGTAGTCGGGGGGCGGCAACGTACCAAGAGACCCAGTACTTC. Translating it yields CASSRGAATYQETQYF.

The chain combines TRBV6-4 with TRBJ2-1, with TRBD2 matching 11 bases. The CDR3 extends over 15 amino acids. Germline-derived CDR1 and CDR2 are MRHNA and SNTAGT. With 5 bases clipped from V and 1 base from J, the junction kept 1 base outside the gene matches. CDR3 in DNA: TGTGCCAGCAGTACTAGCGGGGGATCCTACAATGAGCAGTTCTTC. This translates into CASSTSGGSYNEQFF.

This clonotype was counted a few times. V usage is TRBV6-5 and J usage is TRBJ1-4; a weak D match, TRBD1 (6 bases). Germline CDR1 and CDR2: MNHEY and SVGAGI. The CDR3 totals 17 residues. The V end was cut by 0 bases, the J end by 6 bases, with 17 bases between. The CDR3 sequence: CASSYSKGRGGDEKLFF. As DNA, the CDR3 is TGTGCCAGCAGTTACTCGAAAGGGAGGGGGGGGGATGAAAAACTGTTTTTT.

The CDR3 region is CASSYSQGFGGKNIQYF. The CDR3, as DNA: TGTGCCAGCAGTTATTCGCAGGGATTCGGAGGCAAAAACATTCAGTACTTC. The rearrangement joins TRBV6-9 to TRBJ2-4; D possibly uses TRBD1 or TRBD2 (5 bases each). Trimming removed 0 bases from V and 3 bases from J, with 15 bases in between. The CDR3 covers 17 residues. Germline V CDR1 and CDR2: MNHGY, SVAAGI.

The chain employs TRBV6-5 and TRBJ2-7; D possibly corresponds to TRBD2 (6 bases). Germline loops: CDR1 MNHEY, CDR2 SVGAGI. Trimming removed 6 bases from V and 4 bases from J, with 13 bases in between. This CDR3 has 13 amino acids. This chain's CDR3 is CASSLGRLYEQYF. CDR3 in DNA: TGTGCCAGCAGCCTAGGGAGGCTTTACGAGCAGTACTTC.

The chain combines TRBV6-6 with TRBJ2-7, with TRBD1 identical over 10 bases. Germline V gene data show CDR1 as MNHNY and CDR2 as SVGAGI (reference sequence). The J segment lost 7 bases and the V segment lost 10 bases, leaving 10 bases of the junction unmatched. The CDR3 extends over 13 amino acids. The CDR3 is CATLRQGAREQYF. As DNA, the CDR3 is TGTGCCACCTTGAGACAGGGGGCGCGTGAGCAGTACTTC.

This rearrangement joins TRBV10-3 to TRBJ2-3; D is unclear. CDR3 size: 16 residues. Trimming removed 4 bases at V and 5 bases at J, with 19 bases between. The germline gives CDR1 ENHRY, CDR2 SYGVKD. As DNA, the CDR3 is TGTGCCATCAGTGCGAGCCCTTCGGCGATAGTAGATACGCAGTATTTT. Translation: CAISASPSAIVDTQYF.

This clonotype has only a few counts. The CDR3 DNA is TGTGCCAGTAAGTTGGACGGCACAGATACGCAGTATTTT. It codes for CASKLDGTDTQYF. V and J are TRBV19 and TRBJ2-3; the D is unclear. The germline V gene encodes CDR1 LNHDA and CDR2 SQIVND (reference sequence). There are 13 residues in the CDR3. Trimming took 7 bases from V and 1 from J, leaving 9 bases between them.

The chain employs TRBV27 and TRBJ2-7, with D perhaps TRBD1 (6 bases). The CDR3 covers 19 residues. V was shortened by 6 bases and J by 1 base, with 28 bases between the two germline ends. CDR1 and CDR2 (germline): MNHEY, SMNVEV (reference sequence). CDR3 sequence: CASRANVPQTGRESYEQYF. The CDR3 bases are TGTGCCAGCAGAGCCAACGTGCCCCAAACAGGGAGAGAATCCTACGAGCAGTACTTC.

DNA for the CDR3: TGTGCCAGCACCCCTCAGTGGAAGTCGGCATACGAGCAGTACTTC. Amino acid sequence: CASTPQWKSAYEQYF. The chain uses TRBV2 and TRBJ2-7; D remains unclear. The CDR3 extends over 15 amino acids. Germline V gene data show CDR1 as SNHLY and CDR2 as FYNNEI. Trimming removed 7 bases from V and 4 bases from J, with 20 bases in between.

This clonotype was detected a few times. The rearrangement links TRBV19 to TRBJ1-6; D uncertain. Trimming pared 6 bases from V and 11 bases from J, leaving 14 bases between. From germline, CDR1 is LNHDA and CDR2 SQIVND (reference sequence). The CDR3 has 13 amino acids. The CDR3 spells CASRDPPEPPLHF. CDR3 in DNA: TGTGCCAGTAGAGATCCCCCGGAGCCACCCCTCCACTTT.

CDR3 nucleotides: TGTGCCAGCAGTTACCGAGCTGACGGATCGTGGGGCTACACCTTC. It is translated as CASSYRADGSWGYTF. J is TRBJ1-2 and V is TRBV6-2 or TRBV6-3, with D unresolved. Germline values: CDR1 MNHEY, CDR2 SVGEGT. The CDR3 extends over 15 amino acids. Trimming took off 2 bases at V and 8 bases at J, with 18 bases between the two ends.

The CDR3 DNA follows: TGTGCCAGCAGGGCCGGGCCACACACTGAAGCTTTCTTT. This sequence encodes CASRAGPHTEAFF. V and J are TRBV6-5 and TRBJ1-1; D not certain. Germline lookup yields CDR1 MNHEY and CDR2 SVGAGI. The V gene lost 6 bases and the J gene lost 3 bases, with 11 bases spanning the gap. CDR3 length equals 13 residues.

This clonotype has only one observation. The V and J genes are TRBV27 and TRBJ1-4, with TRBD1 matching 8 bases. The CDR3 is 16 residues long. V shed 6 bases and J 7 bases; nucleotides not matched to a gene: 13. Germline lookup yields CDR1 MNHEY and CDR2 SMNVEV (reference sequence). The CDR3 DNA reads TGTGCCAGCAGCCGACAGGGGACAGGTATTGGTGAAAAACTGTTTTTT. Amino acid sequence: CASSRQGTGIGEKLFF.

The gene calls are TRBV7-6 and TRBJ2-3, with 9 positions matching TRBD2. V was clipped by 8 bases and J by 1 base; unmatched bases: 13. The CDR3 has 17 residues. Germline V gives CDR1 SGHVS, CDR2 FNYEAQ. CDR3: CASQERWRGGGTDTQYF. In nucleotides, the CDR3 is TGTGCCAGCCAAGAAAGGTGGCGGGGGGGCGGCACAGATACGCAGTATTTT. The whole variable domain, filled in from reference TRBV7-6 and TRBJ2-3, reads GAGVSQSPRYKVTKRGQDVALRCDPISGHVSLYWYRQALGQGPEFLTYFNYEAQQDKSGLPNDRFSAERPEGSISTLTIQRTEQRDSAMYRCASQERWRGGGTDTQYFGPGTRLTVL.

This rearrangement joins TRBV10-3 to TRBJ1-6; the D gene is possibly TRBD1 (5 bases). CDR1 and CDR2 from the germline V gene are ENHRY and SYGVKD. CDR3 length: 15 amino acids. The germline V and J ends were trimmed by 3 bases and 7 bases, with 13 bases remaining between them. CDR3 protein: CAISELSQGNSPLHF. DNA of the CDR3: TGTGCCATCAGTGAATTATCCCAGGGAAATTCACCCCTCCACTTT.

This clonotype has only a few counts. V is TRBV12-3 or TRBV12-4 and J is TRBJ2-1; 8 bases map to TRBD1. The CDR3 length is 17 residues. Trimming at V came to 3 bases and at J to 0 bases, leaving 7 bases not matched to a gene. The CDR3 spells CASSFKGQDNSYNEQFF. The CDR3 DNA reads as TGTGCCAGCAGTTTTAAGGGACAGGACAACTCCTACAATGAGCAGTTCTTC.